This TCR beta chain was recovered during a study of cytomegalovirus exposure and HLA in healthy donors. About this clone: As yet, its antigen is unknown.

Trimming took off 6 bases at V and 4 bases at J, with 19 bases between the two ends. This CDR3 has 16 residues. Per the germline V gene, CDR1 is MNHNY and CDR2 is SVGAGI (reference sequence). Study-wide results and caveats: Presence/absence analysis assumed near-uniform sequencing depth across donors. As was reported, the HLA-A and HLA-B alleles of most subjects were accurately predicted from TCR beta sequences.

A multiplex PCR was run with 60 Vbeta primers and 13 Jbeta primers. Assay used: immunoSEQ multiplex PCR; TCRdb lists only in-frame clones, some missing. This table holds hundreds of thousands of clones, more than 70% found once. The source of this sequence is a boy aged 5 to 17 in good health and CMV-seronegative. The chain employs TRBV6-6 and TRBJ2-1; D unresolved. The source material was PBMCs. CDR3 sequence: CASRANPEIRYNEQFF. The CDR3 DNA reads as TGTGCCAGCAGAGCCAACCCTGAGATACGATACAATGAGCAGTTCTTC.